The 31 T cell receptor beta chains reported below all come from one sample, sequenced in a study of metastatic and nonmetastatic thyroid tumors. With MiXCR, TCRdb called clones anew from the PCR reads. The sample has around 10,000 clones; under 35% are singletons. Treatment of any kind had been given to no patient before thyroid surgery. The sequencing sample was made of tumor tissue. These TCRs come from a female donor with papillary thyroid cancer or a benign thyroid nodule (not recorded which). Some clones in this sample may be carry-over from other donors' samples.

This clone is deemed medium-sized (0.01 to 0.1%). The chain couples TRBV7-2 to TRBJ2-1; D perhaps matches TRBD1 (5 bases). The CDR3 runs 13 residues. CDR1 is SGHTA, CDR2 FQGNSA, per germline. Trimming removed 5 bases at V and 6 bases at J, with 11 bases between. Here the CDR3 reads CASSRPQGNEQFF. The CDR3 DNA follows: TGTGCCAGCAGCCGGCCTCAGGGCAATGAGCAGTTCTTC.

The V gene is TRBV20-1, the J gene TRBJ2-2, with TRBD2 matching 10 bases. The CDR3 consists of 15 residues. J was trimmed by 6 bases and V by 1 base; bases with no gene match: 5. Per the germline V gene, CDR1 is DFQATT and CDR2 is SNEGSKA (reference sequence). In DNA, the CDR3 is TGCAGTGCTAGAGCCCCCCTAGCGGGAGCCGGGGAGCTGTTTTTT. Translated, it gives CSARAPLAGAGELFF.

The CDR3 protein is CAWSRQNRGEQYF. For the CDR3, the DNA is TGTGCCTGGAGTAGACAGAACAGGGGCGAGCAGTACTTC. The chain carries TRBV30 and TRBJ2-7, with TRBD1 matching 7 bases. V was pared by 2 bases and J by 6 bases, with 7 bases of the junction left unmatched. The CDR3 consists of 13 residues. Germline V gene sequence: CDR1 GTSNPN, CDR2 SVGIG (reference sequence).

The sample holds one count of this clone. The chain employs TRBV20-1 and TRBJ1-5; D remains unclear. The length of the CDR3 is 13 residues. CDR1 and CDR2 from the germline V gene are DFQATT and SNEGSKA (reference sequence). Trimming cost V 3 bases and J 5 bases, with 11 bases left between them. CDR3 sequence: CSARVTADQPQHF. In nucleotides, the CDR3 is TGCAGTGCTAGGGTAACAGCAGATCAGCCCCAGCATTTT.

This clone was counted between two and nine times. One junction end does not reproduce the germline sequence, and a read error may be involved. The chain combines TRBV6-2 or TRBV6-3 with TRBJ1-1; D remains unclear. The germline V gene encodes CDR1 MNHEY and CDR2 SVGEGT. The CDR3 loop spans 15 amino acids. CDR3 amino acids: CASKIGPRSNTGAFF. CDR3 sequence (DNA): TGTGCCAGCAAAATAGGGCCCAGGTCGAACACTGGAGCTTTCTTT.

The J gene is TRBJ2-5, the V gene TRBV20-1; 10 nucleotides agree with TRBD2. V lost 3 bases to trimming and J lost 5 bases; unmatched junction nucleotides: 9. The V gene's germline CDR1 is DFQATT and CDR2 SNEGSKA (reference sequence). The CDR3 is 15 amino acids. The CDR3: CSARGSSGGRETQYF. The CDR3 DNA is TGCAGTGCTAGGGGTTCTAGCGGGGGACGGGAGACCCAGTACTTC.

In its sample, this clone was seen a few times. For the CDR3, the DNA is TGTGCCAGCAGTTACACCTGGACTAGATCGCGCTACGAGCAGTACTTC. Translating gives CASSYTWTRSRYEQYF. The V call is TRBV6-5, the J call TRBJ2-7; TRBD2 agrees at 7 bases. The CDR3 has 16 residues. Germline CDR1 MNHEY, CDR2 SVGAGI. With 2 bases clipped from V and 3 bases from J, the junction kept 10 bases outside the gene matches.

This clone is labeled medium-sized. This rearrangement joins TRBV7-9 to TRBJ1-2; D is possibly TRBD1 (6 bases). V was pared by 3 bases and J by 4 bases, with 9 bases between. CDR1 is SEHNR and CDR2 is FQNEAQ in the germline V gene (reference sequence). The CDR3 has 13 amino acids. CDR3 DNA sequence: TGTGCCAGCAGCTTTACAGGGACCTATGGCTACACCTTC. Its translation is CASSFTGTYGYTF.

This clone was detected only a few times. The CDR3: CASSPLGGGRGNTIYF. As DNA, the CDR3 is TGTGCCAGCAGCCCCCTTGGTGGGGGACGTGGAAACACCATATATTTT. The chain is built from TRBV14 and TRBJ1-3, with D possibly matching TRBD1 (5 bases). Trimming took off 4 bases at V and 3 bases at J, with 16 bases between the two ends. The V gene's germline CDR1 is SGHDN and CDR2 FVKESK. The CDR3 contains 16 residues. The full variable domain, completed using reference TRBV14 and TRBJ1-3, is EAGVTQFPSHSVIEKGQTVTLRCDPISGHDNLYWYRRVMGKEIKFLLHFVKESKQDESGMPNNRFLAERTGGTYSTLKVQPAELEDSGVYFCASSPLGGGRGNTIYFGEGSWLTVV.

This clone was counted ten times or more. The chain couples TRBV5-4 to TRBJ2-1; possible D gene TRBD2, 6 bases. Trimming took 1 base from V and 8 from J, leaving 16 bases between them. The germline gives CDR1 SGHNT, CDR2 YYREEE (reference sequence). This CDR3 has 15 amino acids. CDR3 loop: CASSLPSEVSHEQFF. For the CDR3, the DNA is TGTGCCAGCAGCTTGCCTAGCGAGGTCTCCCATGAGCAGTTCTTC.

The chain uses TRBV11-1 and TRBJ2-2, with D perhaps TRBD1 (5 bases). Trimming removed 4 bases at V and 7 bases at J, with 7 bases between. The CDR3 has 12 amino acids. In germline, CDR1 is SGHAT, CDR2 FQDESV (reference sequence). In DNA, the CDR3 is TGTGCCAGCAGCTATAGGGGCGGGGAGCTGTTTTTT. This codes for CASSYRGGELFF.

The chain joins TRBV7-2 to TRBJ2-1; 9 nucleotides match TRBD1. After removal of 5 bases from V and 9 bases from J, the junction contained 8 bases not matched to a gene. The germline CDR1 and CDR2 sequences are SGHTA and FQGNSA. This CDR3 has 14 amino acids. The CDR3: CASSPGQGRSEQFF. For the CDR3, the DNA is TGTGCCAGCAGCCCTGGACAGGGGCGAAGTGAGCAGTTCTTC.

This clone rates as medium-sized. J is TRBJ2-7 and V is TRBV29-1; TRBD2 aligns across 8 bases. Germline CDR1 SQVTM, CDR2 ANQGSEA. The CDR3 extends over 13 amino acids. V lost 2 bases, J lost 3 bases, and 3 bases stayed unmatched. The CDR3 sequence: CSVEPLAGYEQYF. The DNA for the CDR3 is TGCAGCGTTGAACCCCTAGCGGGCTACGAGCAGTACTTC.

This clone ranks as medium-sized. This chain links TRBV12-3 or TRBV12-4 with TRBJ1-1; TRBD1 is a possible D gene (6 bases). Trimming stripped 6 bases from V and 4 bases from J, with 12 bases between. The CDR3 contains 13 residues. The CDR3 DNA follows: TGTGCCAGCAGAACCACAGGGCTCACTGAAGCTTTCTTT. It translates to CASRTTGLTEAFF.

The V call is TRBV20-1, the J call TRBJ1-5, with 9 bases identical to TRBD1. Trimming took 4 bases from V and 5 from J; bases not matched to a gene: 9. The CDR3 is made up of 15 amino acids. Germline V gene sequence: CDR1 DFQATT, CDR2 SNEGSKA (reference sequence). CDR3 loop: CSATVAGQGDQPQHF. CDR3 nucleotide sequence: TGCAGTGCTACGGTCGCGGGACAGGGAGATCAGCCCCAGCATTTT.

The chain links TRBV11-2 to TRBJ2-2; D is uncertain. Germline-derived CDR1 and CDR2 are SGHAT and FQNNGV. The length of the CDR3 is 17 residues. The V end lost 3 bases, the J end lost 2 bases, and 16 bases lay between the germline ends. The CDR3 spells CASSFPKASFNTGELFF. For the CDR3, the DNA is TGTGCCAGCAGCTTTCCCAAAGCGTCCTTTAACACCGGGGAGCTGTTTTTT.

This clone is medium-sized (0.01 to 0.1%). The genes are TRBV7-2 and TRBJ2-7; 9 nucleotides line up with TRBD2. V trimming: 2 bases; J trimming: 2 bases; junction bases outside the gene matches: 16. Germline V gives CDR1 SGHTA, CDR2 FQGNSA. The CDR3 is 19 amino acids. The CDR3 DNA sequence: TGTGCCAGCAGCTTATCTGGTGCTATTTTGACTAGCGGACCCTACGAGCAGTACTTC. It specifies CASSLSGAILTSGPYEQYF.

This clone is classed as medium-sized. This chain joins TRBV9 and TRBJ2-3; D could derive from TRBD1 or TRBD2 (5 bases each). The CDR3 consists of 15 residues. V was cut by 2 bases and J by 1 base, with 11 bases left in between. Germline-derived CDR1 and CDR2 are SGDLS and YYNGEE. CDR3 nucleotide sequence: TGTGCCAGCAGCGTTGTGGGGGTCGGCACAGATACGCAGTATTTT. Translation: CASSVVGVGTDTQYF.

This clone has at least ten counts. The rearrangement uses TRBV3-1 and TRBJ2-3; 9 bases match TRBD2. The length of the CDR3 is 15 residues. Germline-derived CDR1 and CDR2 are LGHDT and YNNKEL (reference sequence). V was pared by 5 bases and J by 3 bases, with 6 bases of the junction left unmatched. The CDR3, as DNA: TGTGCCAGCAGCTTTAGCGGGAGAGGGACAGATACGCAGTATTTT. Translated: CASSFSGRGTDTQYF.

The chain carries TRBV20-1 and TRBJ2-5; 16 bases are shared with TRBD2. This CDR3 comprises 17 residues. The J segment lost 5 bases and the V segment lost 6 bases, leaving 12 bases of the junction unmatched. CDR1 and CDR2 (germline): DFQATT, SNEGSKA (reference sequence). The CDR3 loop reads CSALGTSGGVGLETQYF. CDR3 bases: TGCAGTGCGCTCGGGACTAGCGGGGGGGTAGGCTTGGAGACCCAGTACTTC.

J is TRBJ2-5 and V is TRBV6-2 or TRBV6-3; D is ambiguous. Trimming shortened V by 0 bases and J by 4 bases, and 9 bases separated the two germline ends. The CDR3 consists of 14 residues. Germline V CDR1 and CDR2: MNHEY, SVGEGT. The CDR3 here is CASSYSIPGETQYF. In DNA form, the CDR3 reads TGTGCCAGCAGTTACTCGATCCCTGGAGAGACCCAGTACTTC.

This clone appeared many times. The chain uses TRBV30 and TRBJ1-3; D is ambiguous. This CDR3 spans 17 amino acids. The V and J ends lost 0 bases and 0 bases respectively, with 15 bases between them. CDR1 and CDR2 (germline): GTSNPN, SVGIG (reference sequence). The chain's CDR3 is CAWSVQKGGGSGNTIYF. CDR3 bases: TGTGCCTGGAGTGTACAGAAGGGTGGCGGCTCTGGAAACACCATATATTTT.

The V and J genes are TRBV6-1 and TRBJ2-1; TRBD2 agrees at 10 bases. After removal of 3 bases from V and 6 bases from J, the junction contained 2 bases not matched to a gene. This CDR3 has 14 amino acids. CDR1 is MNHNS and CDR2 is SASEGT in the germline V gene. The CDR3 is CASSDTSGVNEQFF. For the CDR3, the DNA is TGTGCCAGCAGTGACACTAGCGGGGTCAATGAGCAGTTCTTC.

This clone was observed a few times. The rearrangement uses TRBV19 and TRBJ1-2; TRBD1 is a possible D gene (5 bases). Germline V CDR1 and CDR2: LNHDA, SQIVND (reference sequence). The germline V and J ends were trimmed by 5 bases and 3 bases, with 16 bases remaining between them. The CDR3 totals 15 residues. The CDR3 DNA reads TGTGCCAGTAGTCAGACCTGGACACCGGACTATGGCTACACCTTC. This sequence encodes CASSQTWTPDYGYTF.

For this clone: Possible read error: a much larger clone is one base away. The genes are TRBV15 and TRBJ1-2, with 8 bases identical to TRBD1. The germline V gene encodes CDR1 LNHNV and CDR2 YYDKDF (reference sequence). V was pared by 8 bases and J by 4 bases, with 12 bases of the junction left unmatched. This CDR3 is built from 15 residues. DNA for the CDR3: TGTGCCACCGGCAATGGACAGGGTCCACGCTATGGCTACACCTTC. It codes for CATGNGQGPRYGYTF.

This clone was found a few times. The genes are TRBV10-3 and TRBJ2-7; 8 nucleotides agree with TRBD1. V lost 4 bases and J lost 7; bases outside the gene matches: 12. The CDR3 covers 15 residues. Germline assignment: CDR1 ENHRY and CDR2 SYGVKD. CDR3: CAISGPTGDLREQYF. The CDR3 DNA reads TGTGCCATCAGTGGTCCGACAGGGGACCTCAGGGAGCAGTACTTC.

This clone was found a few times. The germline gene is not matched at one end of the junction; a read error may be the cause. The V gene is TRBV28, the J gene TRBJ1-1; tentative D call: TRBD1 (6 bases). CDR1 is MDHEN and CDR2 is SYDVKM in the germline V gene. The CDR3 consists of 15 residues. CDR3 sequence reads: CANSLPWGAPTEAFF. DNA for the CDR3: TGTGCCAACAGTCTCCCATGGGGGGCCCCCACTGAAGCTTTCTTT.

This clone was counted many times. The J gene is TRBJ2-5, the V gene TRBV11-2, with 8 nucleotides matching TRBD2. Germline loops: CDR1 SGHAT, CDR2 FQNNGV. J was trimmed by 2 bases and V by 2 bases; bases with no gene match: 4. This CDR3 spans 15 amino acids. The CDR3 DNA follows: TGTGCCAGCAGCTTAAGCGGGAGTGTGCAAGAGACCCAGTACTTC. It yields the protein CASSLSGSVQETQYF.

This chain joins TRBV7-3 and TRBJ1-1, with 8 bases aligning to TRBD1. Germline V CDR1 and CDR2: SGHTA, FQGTGA. The CDR3 has 16 residues. With V trimmed by 5 bases and J by 0 bases, 8 bases remained unmatched. The CDR3 region is CASSLYQGAVNTEAFF. CDR3 in DNA: TGTGCCAGCAGCCTTTATCAGGGGGCGGTGAACACTGAAGCTTTCTTT.

This chain joins TRBV27 and TRBJ2-5; tentative D call: TRBD2 (5 bases). Germline CDR1 and CDR2: MNHEY and SMNVEV (reference sequence). Trimming removed 2 bases from V and 4 bases from J, with 14 bases in between. The CDR3 extends over 15 amino acids. The CDR3: CASSLGSRAGETQYF. CDR3 sequence (DNA): TGTGCCAGCAGTTTAGGGAGCCGGGCTGGAGAGACCCAGTACTTC.

This clone was recorded a few times. An end of the junction does not agree with germline; a read error may underlie this. The chain is built from TRBV28 and TRBJ1-2, with no clear D. This CDR3 is built from 12 residues. Germline V gives CDR1 MDHEN, CDR2 SYDVKM. The CDR3 loop is CASSFLAYCYTF. As DNA, the CDR3 is TGTGCCAGCAGCTTCCTAGCCTATTGCTACACCTTC.